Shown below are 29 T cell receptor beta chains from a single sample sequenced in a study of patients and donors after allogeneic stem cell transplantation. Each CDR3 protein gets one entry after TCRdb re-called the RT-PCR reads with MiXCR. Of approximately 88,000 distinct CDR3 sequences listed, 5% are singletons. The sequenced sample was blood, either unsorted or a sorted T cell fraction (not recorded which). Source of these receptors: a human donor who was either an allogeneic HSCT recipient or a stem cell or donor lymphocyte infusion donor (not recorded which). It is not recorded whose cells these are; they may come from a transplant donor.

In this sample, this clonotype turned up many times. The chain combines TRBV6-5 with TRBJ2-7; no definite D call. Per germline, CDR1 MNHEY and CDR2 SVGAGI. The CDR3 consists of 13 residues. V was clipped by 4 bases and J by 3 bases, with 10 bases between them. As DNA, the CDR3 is TGTGCCAGCAGTTTGGACGTCTACTACGAGCAGTACTTC. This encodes CASSLDVYYEQYF.

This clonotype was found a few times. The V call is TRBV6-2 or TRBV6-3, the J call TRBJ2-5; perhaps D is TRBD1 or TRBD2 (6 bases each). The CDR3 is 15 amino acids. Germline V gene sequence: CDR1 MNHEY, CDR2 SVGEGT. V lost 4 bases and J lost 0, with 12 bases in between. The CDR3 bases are TGTGCCAGCAGTTGGGGGGCGGGTAACCAAGAGACCCAGTACTTC. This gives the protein CASSWGAGNQETQYF.

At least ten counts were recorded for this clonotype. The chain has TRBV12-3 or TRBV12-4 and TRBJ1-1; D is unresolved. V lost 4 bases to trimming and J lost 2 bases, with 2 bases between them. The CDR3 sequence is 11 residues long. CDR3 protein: CASSSNTEAFF. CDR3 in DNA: TGTGCCAGCAGTTCCAACACTGAAGCTTTCTTT.

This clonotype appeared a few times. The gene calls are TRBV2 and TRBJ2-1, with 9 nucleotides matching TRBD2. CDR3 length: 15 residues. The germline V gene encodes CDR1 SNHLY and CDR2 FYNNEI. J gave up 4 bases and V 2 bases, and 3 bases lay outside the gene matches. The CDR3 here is CASSELAGQYNEQFF. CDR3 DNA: TGTGCCAGCAGTGAACTAGCGGGGCAATACAATGAGCAGTTCTTC.

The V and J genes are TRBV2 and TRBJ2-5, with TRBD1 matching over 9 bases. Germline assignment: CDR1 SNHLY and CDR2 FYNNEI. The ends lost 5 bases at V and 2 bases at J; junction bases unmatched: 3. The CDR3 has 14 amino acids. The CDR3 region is CASSSGTGQETQYF. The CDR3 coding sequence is TGTGCCAGCAGTTCCGGGACAGGGCAAGAGACCCAGTACTTC.

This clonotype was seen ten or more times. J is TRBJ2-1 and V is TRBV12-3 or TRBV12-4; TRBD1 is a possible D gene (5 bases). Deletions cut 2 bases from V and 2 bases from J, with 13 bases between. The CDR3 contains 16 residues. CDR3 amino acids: CASSLWLGAAYNEQFF. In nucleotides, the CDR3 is TGTGCCAGCAGTTTATGGCTAGGGGCGGCCTACAATGAGCAGTTCTTC.

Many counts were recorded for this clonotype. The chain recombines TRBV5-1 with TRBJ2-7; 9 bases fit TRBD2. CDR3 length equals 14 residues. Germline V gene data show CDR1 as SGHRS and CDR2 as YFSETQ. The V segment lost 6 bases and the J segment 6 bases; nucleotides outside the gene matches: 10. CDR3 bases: TGCGCCAGCAAGGCCATAGCGGGGGAAGTCGAGCAGTACTTC. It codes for CASKAIAGEVEQYF.

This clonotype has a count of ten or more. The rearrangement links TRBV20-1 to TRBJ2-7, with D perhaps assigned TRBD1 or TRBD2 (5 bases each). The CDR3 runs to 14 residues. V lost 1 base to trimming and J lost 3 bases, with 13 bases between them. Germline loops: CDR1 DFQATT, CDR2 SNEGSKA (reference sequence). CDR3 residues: CSARARGSHYEQYF. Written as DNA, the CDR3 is TGCAGTGCTAGAGCCCGGGGCAGTCACTACGAGCAGTACTTC.

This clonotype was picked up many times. The CDR3 nucleotides are TGTGCCAGCAGCCAAGATCAGGTTAGCGGGAGACCCTACGGAGAGACCCAGTACTTC. Its translation is CASSQDQVSGRPYGETQYF. The genes are TRBV4-2 and TRBJ2-5; 9 nucleotides line up with TRBD2. V lost 0 bases to trimming and J lost 4 bases; unmatched junction nucleotides: 15. Germline V CDR1 and CDR2: LGHNA, YNFKEQ. The CDR3 has 19 residues.

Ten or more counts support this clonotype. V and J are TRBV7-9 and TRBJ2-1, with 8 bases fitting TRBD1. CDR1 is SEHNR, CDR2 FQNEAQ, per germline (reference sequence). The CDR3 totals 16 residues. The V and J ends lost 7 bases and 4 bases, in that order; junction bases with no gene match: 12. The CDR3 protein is CASTPGGSKAYNEQFF. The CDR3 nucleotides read TGTGCCAGCACCCCAGGGGGCAGTAAAGCGTACAATGAGCAGTTCTTC.

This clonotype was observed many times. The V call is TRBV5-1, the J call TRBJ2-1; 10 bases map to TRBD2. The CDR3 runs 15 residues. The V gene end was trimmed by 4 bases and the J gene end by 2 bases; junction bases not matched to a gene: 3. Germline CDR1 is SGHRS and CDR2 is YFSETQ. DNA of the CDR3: TGCGCCAGCAGCACTAGCGGGACAACCTACAATGAGCAGTTCTTC. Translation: CASSTSGTTYNEQFF.

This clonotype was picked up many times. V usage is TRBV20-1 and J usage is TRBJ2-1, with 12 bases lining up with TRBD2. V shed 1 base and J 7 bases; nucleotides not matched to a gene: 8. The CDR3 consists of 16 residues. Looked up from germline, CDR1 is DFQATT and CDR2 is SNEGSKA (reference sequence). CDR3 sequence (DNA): TGCAGTGCTAGAGTGGCTAGCGGGGGGGCCTCAAATGAGCAGTTCTTC. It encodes CSARVASGGASNEQFF.

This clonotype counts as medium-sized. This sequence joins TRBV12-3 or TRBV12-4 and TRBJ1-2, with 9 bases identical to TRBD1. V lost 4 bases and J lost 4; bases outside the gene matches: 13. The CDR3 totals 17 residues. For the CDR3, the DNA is TGTGCCAGCAGTTCCGAAGTATCCGGGACAGGGTCCTATGGCTACACCTTC. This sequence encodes CASSSEVSGTGSYGYTF.

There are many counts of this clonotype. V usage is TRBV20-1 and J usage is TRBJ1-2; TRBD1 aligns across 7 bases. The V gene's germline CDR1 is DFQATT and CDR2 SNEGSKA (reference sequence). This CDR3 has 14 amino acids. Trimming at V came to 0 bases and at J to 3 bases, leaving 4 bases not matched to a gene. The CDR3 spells CSARDGGQYYGYTF. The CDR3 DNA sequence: TGCAGTGCTAGAGATGGGGGACAGTACTATGGCTACACCTTC.

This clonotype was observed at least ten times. This CDR3 is CSVRRERTDTQYF. The DNA of the CDR3 is TGCAGCGTTCGGAGGGAGCGCACAGATACGCAGTATTTT. The rearrangement links TRBV29-1 to TRBJ2-3, with TRBD2 as a possible D gene (6 bases). The V gene lost 5 bases and the J gene lost 1 base, with 10 bases spanning the gap. CDR1 is SQVTM and CDR2 is ANQGSEA in the germline V gene. The CDR3 spans 13 residues.

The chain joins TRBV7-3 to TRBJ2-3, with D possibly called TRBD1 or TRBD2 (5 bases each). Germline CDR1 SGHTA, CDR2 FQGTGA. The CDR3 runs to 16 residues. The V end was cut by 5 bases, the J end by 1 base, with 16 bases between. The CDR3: CASSAGGTGRTDTQYF. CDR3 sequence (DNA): TGTGCCAGCAGCGCTGGGGGTACAGGACGCACAGATACGCAGTATTTT.

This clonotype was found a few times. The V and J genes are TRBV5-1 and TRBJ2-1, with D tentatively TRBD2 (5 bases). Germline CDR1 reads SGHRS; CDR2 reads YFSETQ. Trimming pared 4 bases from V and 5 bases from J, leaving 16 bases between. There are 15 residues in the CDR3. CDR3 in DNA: TGCGCCAGCAGCCCTGTCCCGGCGGGTAACAATGAGCAGTTCTTC. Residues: CASSPVPAGNNEQFF.

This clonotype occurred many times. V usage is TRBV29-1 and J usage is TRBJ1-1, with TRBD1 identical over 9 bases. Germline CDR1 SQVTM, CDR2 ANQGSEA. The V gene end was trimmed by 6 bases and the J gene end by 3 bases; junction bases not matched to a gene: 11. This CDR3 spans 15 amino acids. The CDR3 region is CSVPRGDRADTEAFF. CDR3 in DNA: TGCAGCGTCCCGCGGGGGGACAGGGCGGACACTGAAGCTTTCTTT.

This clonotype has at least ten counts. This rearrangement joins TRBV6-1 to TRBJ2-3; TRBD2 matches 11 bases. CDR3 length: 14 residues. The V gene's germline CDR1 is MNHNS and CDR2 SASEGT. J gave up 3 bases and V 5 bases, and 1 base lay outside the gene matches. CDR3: CASSIAGGTDTQYF. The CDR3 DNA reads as TGTGCCAGCAGTATAGCGGGGGGGACAGATACGCAGTATTTT.

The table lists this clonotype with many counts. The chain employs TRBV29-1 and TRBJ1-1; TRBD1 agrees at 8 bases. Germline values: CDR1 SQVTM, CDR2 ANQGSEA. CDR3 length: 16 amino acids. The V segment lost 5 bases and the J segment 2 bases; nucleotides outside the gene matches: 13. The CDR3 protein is CSVTGQGRGTNTEAFF. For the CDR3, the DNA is TGCAGCGTTACCGGACAGGGAAGAGGGACTAACACTGAAGCTTTCTTT.

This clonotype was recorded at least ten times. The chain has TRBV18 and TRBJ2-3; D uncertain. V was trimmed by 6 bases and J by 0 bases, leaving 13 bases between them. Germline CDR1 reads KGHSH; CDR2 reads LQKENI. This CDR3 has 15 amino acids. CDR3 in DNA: TGTGCCAGCTCCACGGCCGGTACTAGCACAGATACGCAGTATTTT. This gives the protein CASSTAGTSTDTQYF.

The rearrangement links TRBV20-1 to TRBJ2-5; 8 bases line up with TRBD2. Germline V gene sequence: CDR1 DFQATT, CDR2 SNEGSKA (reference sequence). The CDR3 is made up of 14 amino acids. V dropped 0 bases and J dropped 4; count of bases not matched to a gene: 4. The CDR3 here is CSARDYGRGETQYF. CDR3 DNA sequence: TGCAGTGCTAGAGATTACGGGAGGGGAGAGACCCAGTACTTC.

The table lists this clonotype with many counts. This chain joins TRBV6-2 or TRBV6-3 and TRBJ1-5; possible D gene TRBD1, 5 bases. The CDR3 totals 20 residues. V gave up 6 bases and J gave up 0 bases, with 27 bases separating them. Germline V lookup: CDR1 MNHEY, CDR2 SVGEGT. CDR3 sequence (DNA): TGTGCCAGCAGCCTACCGTTGGGACGGAGGAATCGCGGTAGCAATCAGCCCCAGCATTTT. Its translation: CASSLPLGRRNRGSNQPQHF.

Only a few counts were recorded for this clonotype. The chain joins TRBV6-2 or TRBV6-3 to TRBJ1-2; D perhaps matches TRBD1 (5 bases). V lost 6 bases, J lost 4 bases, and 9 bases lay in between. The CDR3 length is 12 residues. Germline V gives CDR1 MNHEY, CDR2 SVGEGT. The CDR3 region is CASRTGTYGYTF. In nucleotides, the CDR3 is TGTGCCAGCAGGACCGGGACCTATGGCTACACCTTC.

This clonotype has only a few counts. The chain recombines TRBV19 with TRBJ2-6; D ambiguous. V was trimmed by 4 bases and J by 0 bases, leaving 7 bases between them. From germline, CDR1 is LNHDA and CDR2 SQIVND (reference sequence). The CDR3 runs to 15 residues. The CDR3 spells CASSSSTSGANVLTF. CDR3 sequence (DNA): TGTGCCAGTAGTAGTTCGACCTCTGGGGCCAACGTCCTGACTTTC. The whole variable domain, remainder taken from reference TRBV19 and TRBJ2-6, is DGGITQSPKYLFRKEGQNVTLSCEQNLNHDAMYWYRQDPGQGLRLIYYSQIVNDFQKGDIAEGYSVSREKKESFPLTVTSAQKNPTAFYLCASSSSTSGANVLTFGAGSRLTVL.

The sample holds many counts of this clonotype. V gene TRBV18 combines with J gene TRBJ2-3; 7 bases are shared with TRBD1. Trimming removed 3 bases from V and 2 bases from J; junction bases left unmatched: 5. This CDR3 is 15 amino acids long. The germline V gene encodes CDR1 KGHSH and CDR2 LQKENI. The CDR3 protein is CASSPGTDHTDTQYF. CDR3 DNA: TGTGCCAGCTCACCGGGGACAGATCACACAGATACGCAGTATTTT.

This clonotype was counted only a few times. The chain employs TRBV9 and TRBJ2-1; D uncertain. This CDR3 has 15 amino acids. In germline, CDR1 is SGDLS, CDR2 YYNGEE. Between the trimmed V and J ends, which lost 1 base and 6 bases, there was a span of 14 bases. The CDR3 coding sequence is TGTGCCAGCAGCGTATTGGGGTCAAACGTCAATGAGCAGTTCTTC. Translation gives CASSVLGSNVNEQFF.

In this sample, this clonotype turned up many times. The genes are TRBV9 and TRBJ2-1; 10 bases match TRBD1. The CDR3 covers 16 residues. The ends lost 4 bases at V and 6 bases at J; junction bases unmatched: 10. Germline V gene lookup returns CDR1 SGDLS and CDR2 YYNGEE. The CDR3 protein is CASSLGLGQGSNEQFF. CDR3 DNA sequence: TGTGCCAGCAGCCTAGGGTTGGGACAGGGGAGCAATGAGCAGTTCTTC.

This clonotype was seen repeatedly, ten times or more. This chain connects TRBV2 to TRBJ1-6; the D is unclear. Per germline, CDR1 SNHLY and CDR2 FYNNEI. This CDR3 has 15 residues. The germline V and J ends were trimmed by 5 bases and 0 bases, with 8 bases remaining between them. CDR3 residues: CASSTYSSYNSPLHF. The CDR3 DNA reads TGTGCCAGCAGTACTTACAGCTCCTATAATTCACCCCTCCACTTT.